Each of the 25 T cell receptor beta chains below was sequenced from the same sample in a study of human T cells and chemical hapten exposure. Sample time point: patch test 2, 6 weeks after DPC sensitization. Treatment denoted: therapeutic diphenylcyclopropenone sensitization with weekly scalp DPC. TCRdb re-called the RACE reads with MiXCR, one entry per CDR3 protein. The data hold 95,000 or so distinct CDR3 sequences, with over 10% observed a single time. The input for sequencing was whole blood, taken in connection with sensitization to the hapten diphenylcyclopropenone (DPC). Source of these receptors: a woman between 40 and 55 years old with alopecia areata. Some clones in this sample may be carry-over from other donors' samples.

This clonotype was counted a few times. This chain uses TRBV18 with TRBJ2-2; 7 nucleotides match TRBD1. This CDR3 has 16 residues. Germline-derived CDR1 and CDR2 are KGHSH and LQKENI. V trimming: 4 bases; J trimming: 6 bases; junction bases outside the gene matches: 11. CDR3 sequence: CASSLGQAVNSGELFF. The CDR3 bases are TGTGCCAGCTCACTTGGACAGGCAGTTAACTCCGGGGAGCTGTTTTTT.

J is TRBJ2-1 and V is TRBV19, with D possibly TRBD2 on 6 matching bases. This CDR3 has 16 amino acids. V was shortened by 3 bases and J by 0 bases, with 12 bases between the two germline ends. The V gene's germline CDR1 is LNHDA and CDR2 SQIVND (reference sequence). Here the CDR3 DNA reads TGTGCCAGTAGTATCACCGGGCGGGGCTCCTACAATGAGCAGTTCTTC. Protein product: CASSITGRGSYNEQFF.

Only a few counts were recorded for this clonotype. The chain joins TRBV5-6 to TRBJ2-7, with D possibly matching TRBD2 (6 bases). The V and J ends lost 1 base and 3 bases respectively, with 17 bases between them. This CDR3 region has 16 residues. Germline V gene lookup returns CDR1 SGHDT and CDR2 YYEEEE. As DNA, the CDR3 is TGTGCCAGCAGCTTGTGGGCGGAGGGAGCCTACTACGAGCAGTACTTC. This gives the protein CASSLWAEGAYYEQYF. The whole variable domain, filled in from reference TRBV5-6 and TRBJ2-7, reads DAGVTQSPTHLIKTRGQQVTLRCSPKSGHDTVSWYQQALGQGPQFIFQYYEEEERQRGNFPDRFSGHQFPNYSSELNVNALLLGDSALYLCASSLWAEGAYYEQYFGPGTRLTVT.

The genes are TRBV18 and TRBJ1-2; the D is unclear. Germline CDR1 and CDR2: KGHSH and LQKENI. CDR3 length equals 15 residues. Trimming removed 2 bases from V and 4 bases from J, with 14 bases in between. CDR3 amino acids: CASSPERAVGYGYTF. The CDR3 bases are TGTGCCAGCTCACCAGAAAGGGCTGTTGGCTATGGCTACACCTTC.

The chain employs TRBV28 and TRBJ1-4; D possibly corresponds to TRBD1 (5 bases). V was pared by 6 bases and J by 4 bases, with 18 bases between. The CDR3 extends over 16 amino acids. The germline gives CDR1 MDHEN, CDR2 SYDVKM. CDR3 loop: CASSPTGGTFNEKLFF. DNA for the CDR3: TGTGCCAGCAGCCCTACAGGAGGGACCTTTAATGAAAAACTGTTTTTT.

In its sample, this clonotype was seen a few times. This chain joins TRBV7-9 and TRBJ1-1; D is ambiguous. The V gene lost 5 bases and the J gene lost 1 base, with 14 bases spanning the gap. This CDR3 contains 15 residues. Germline V gives CDR1 SEHNR, CDR2 FQNEAQ (reference sequence). The CDR3 region is CASSPPGTQNTEAFF. CDR3 coding DNA: TGTGCCAGCAGCCCTCCGGGCACCCAGAACACTGAAGCTTTCTTT.

This clonotype was seen repeatedly, ten times or more. This chain links TRBV28 with TRBJ2-5; 10 bases map to TRBD1. The CDR3 is 15 amino acids. V shed 6 bases, J shed 4 bases, and the junction held 8 bases outside the gene matches. Germline V gene sequence: CDR1 MDHEN, CDR2 SYDVKM. CDR3 DNA sequence: TGTGCCAGCAGACCTCTGACAGGGGGCGCAGAGACCCAGTACTTC. Translated, it gives CASRPLTGGAETQYF. The variable domain in full, with the rest retrieved from reference TRBV28 and TRBJ2-5, is DVKVTQSSRYLVKRTGEKVFLECVQDMDHENMFWYRQDPGLGLRLIYFSYDVKMKEKGDIPEGYSVSREKKERFSLILESASTNQTSMYLCASRPLTGGAETQYFGPGTRLLVL.

J is TRBJ2-2 and V is TRBV7-6; 8 nucleotides align to TRBD1. CDR1 SGHVS and CDR2 FNYEAQ come from the germline V gene. The V gene end was trimmed by 1 base and the J gene end by 4 bases; junction bases not matched to a gene: 5. The CDR3 length is 16 residues. CDR3 residues: CASSLETGVGTGELFF. The CDR3 nucleotides are TGTGCCAGCAGCTTAGAGACAGGGGTTGGCACCGGGGAGCTGTTTTTT.

This clonotype showed up just a few times. The chain has TRBV12-3 or TRBV12-4 and TRBJ2-7, with D perhaps matching TRBD2 (5 bases). Trimming left V 5 bases short and J 4 bases short, with 15 bases between. This CDR3 is 14 amino acids long. The CDR3 loop reads CASSRAERLYEQYF. CDR3 DNA: TGTGCCAGCAGTAGGGCTGAGCGGTTGTACGAGCAGTACTTC.

The genes are TRBV7-9 and TRBJ2-3; D is ambiguous. V dropped 2 bases and J dropped 9 bases, with 9 bases sitting between them. Germline assignment: CDR1 SEHNR and CDR2 FQNEAQ (reference sequence). The CDR3 has 12 residues. The CDR3 is CASSLIPDTQYF. The CDR3 DNA sequence: TGTGCCAGCAGCTTAATCCCCGACACGCAGTATTTT.

In its sample, this clonotype was seen many times. For the CDR3, the DNA is TGCAGCGTTGGGGATAGGGCTAGCGGAAACATTCAGTACTTC. Its protein product is CSVGDRASGNIQYF. The chain combines TRBV29-1 with TRBJ2-4, with 7 bases fitting TRBD2. Germline values: CDR1 SQVTM, CDR2 ANQGSEA. V shed 4 bases and J 6 bases; nucleotides not matched to a gene: 9. This CDR3 contains 14 residues.

This clonotype turned up a few times. This sequence joins TRBV5-5 and TRBJ1-1; D is undetermined. The CDR3 runs to 13 residues. V lost 0 bases and J 11 bases, leaving 14 bases between the germline ends. Germline V CDR1 and CDR2: SGHKS, YYEKEE (reference sequence). The CDR3 bases are TGTGCCAGCAGCTTGGCCGAGGCAGTTGCCGCTTTCTTT. This codes for CASSLAEAVAAFF. Complete variable domain (other parts from reference TRBV5-5 and TRBJ1-1): DAGVTQSPTHLIKTRGQQVTLRCSPISGHKSVSWYQQVLGQGPQFIFQYYEKEERGRGNFPDRFSARQFPNYSSELNVNALLLGDSALYLCASSLAEAVAAFFGQGTRLTVV.

The chain links TRBV11-2 to TRBJ2-1, with 7 nucleotides matching TRBD2. The CDR3 consists of 14 residues. Unmatched junction bases numbered 7, after V lost 5 bases and J lost 6 bases. Germline V gene lookup returns CDR1 SGHAT and CDR2 FQNNGV. The CDR3 DNA is TGTGCCAGCAGCCCCCGGGACTACTCCAATGAGCAGTTCTTC. Protein product: CASSPRDYSNEQFF.

The chain links TRBV29-1 to TRBJ1-2, with 7 bases identical to TRBD1. In germline, CDR1 is SQVTM, CDR2 ANQGSEA. With 6 bases clipped from V and 7 bases from J, the junction kept 20 bases outside the gene matches. This CDR3 contains 16 residues. CDR3 amino acids: CSVHQPLTGSSLGYTF. CDR3 coding DNA: TGCAGCGTCCACCAGCCCTTGACAGGGTCCTCCCTTGGCTACACCTTC.

This clonotype was seen ten or more times. The chain is built from TRBV12-3 or TRBV12-4 and TRBJ1-1, with D hard to call. This CDR3 comprises 11 residues. The ends were cut back, 1 base at V and 9 bases at J, with 6 bases in the middle. The CDR3 DNA reads TGTGCCAGCAGTTTAGTTTCCCAAGCTTTCTTT. Translating it yields CASSLVSQAFF.

Of note for this clonotype: This may come from a read error, since a much larger clone is one base off. The V call is TRBV7-2, the J call TRBJ1-5, with D possibly being TRBD1 (6 bases). The CDR3 loop spans 14 amino acids. Germline CDR1 is SGHTA and CDR2 is FQGNSA. CDR3 residues: CASSSTTGNQAQHF. CDR3 DNA sequence: TGTGCCAGCAGCTCCACGACAGGAAATCAGGCCCAGCATTTT.

This clonotype was detected ten times or more. The rearrangement uses TRBV29-1 and TRBJ1-5; 9 nucleotides agree with TRBD1. Per germline, CDR1 SQVTM and CDR2 ANQGSEA. V shed 6 bases, J shed 0 bases, and the junction held 3 bases outside the gene matches. CDR3 length: 14 amino acids. The CDR3 protein is CSVQGADSNQPQHF. CDR3 in DNA: TGCAGCGTACAGGGGGCCGATAGCAATCAGCCCCAGCATTTT.

Ten or more counts support this clonotype. This rearrangement joins TRBV12-3 or TRBV12-4 to TRBJ1-2; 7 positions match TRBD1. This CDR3 is built from 14 residues. Trimming removed 5 bases from V and 4 bases from J; junction bases left unmatched: 7. CDR3 coding DNA: TGTGCCAGCAGTCCGGGACAGTCCTTCTATGGCTACACCTTC. It encodes CASSPGQSFYGYTF.

This chain links TRBV6-2 or TRBV6-3 with TRBJ2-3; D is unclear. CDR1 is MNHEY, CDR2 SVGEGT, per germline. The CDR3 has 11 residues. The V and J ends lost 1 base and 7 bases respectively, with 3 bases between them. The CDR3 here is CASSYLNTQYF. CDR3 DNA sequence: TGTGCCAGCAGTTACTTGAATACGCAGTATTTT.

J is TRBJ1-1 and V is TRBV27; possible D gene TRBD1, 5 bases. Germline V CDR1 and CDR2: MNHEY, SMNVEV (reference sequence). With 5 bases removed from V and 10 bases from J, the gap between germline ends came to 23 bases. The CDR3 loop spans 15 amino acids. The CDR3 region is CASSLIFRDFNGAFF. In DNA, the CDR3 is TGTGCCAGCAGTCTTATCTTCCGGGACTTTAATGGAGCTTTCTTT.

This clonotype was detected many times. Germline is not matched at one junction end, which may reflect a read error. The V and J genes are TRBV10-1 and TRBJ2-5, with TRBD1 identical over 7 bases. The CDR3 is 13 amino acids. Per the germline V gene, CDR1 is WNHNN and CDR2 is SYGVQD (reference sequence). Here the CDR3 reads CAPSRDSEEAQYF. The DNA for the CDR3 is TGCGCCCCCTCACGGGACAGTGAAGAGGCCCAGTACTTC.

The table lists this clonotype with many counts. The V and J genes are TRBV4-3 and TRBJ1-1; no clear D. CDR3 size: 16 residues. The ends were cut back, 0 bases at V and 1 base at J, with 12 bases in the middle. CDR1 LGHNA and CDR2 YSLEER come from the germline V gene. The CDR3 bases are TGCGCCAGCAGCCAAGATTGGCCAGGAGGGAACACTGAAGCTTTCTTT. Amino acid sequence: CASSQDWPGGNTEAFF.

At least ten counts were recorded for this clonotype. This chain connects TRBV25-1 to TRBJ2-7, with a possible D match to TRBD2 (7 bases). Germline V gives CDR1 MGHDK, CDR2 SYGVNS. V was clipped by 8 bases and J by 1 base, with 12 bases between them. The CDR3 has 13 residues. The CDR3 loop is CASGGGSSYEQYF. The CDR3 DNA follows: TGTGCCAGCGGGGGGGGCAGTTCCTACGAGCAGTACTTC.

This clonotype has more than one count but fewer than ten. V gene TRBV7-8 combines with J gene TRBJ2-5; TRBD1 matches at 8 bases. CDR1 is SGHVS and CDR2 is FQNEAQ in the germline V gene. The CDR3 totals 14 residues. V trimming: 1 base; J trimming: 6 bases; junction bases outside the gene matches: 4. CDR3 in DNA: TGTGCCAGCAGCTTAGGCCGGACAGGGAAGACCCAGTACTTC. The encoded protein is CASSLGRTGKTQYF.

This clonotype turned up a few times. The V call is TRBV19, the J call TRBJ2-2; D unclear. From germline, CDR1 is LNHDA and CDR2 SQIVND (reference sequence). The CDR3 contains 13 residues. V gave up 3 bases and J gave up 8 bases, with 10 bases separating them. CDR3 loop: CASSILREGELFF. The CDR3 bases are TGTGCCAGTAGTATTCTCCGCGAGGGGGAGCTGTTTTTT. Using reference TRBV19 and TRBJ2-2 for the parts outside the CDR3, the full variable domain is DGGITQSPKYLFRKEGQNVTLSCEQNLNHDAMYWYRQDPGQGLRLIYYSQIVNDFQKGDIAEGYSVSREKKESFPLTVTSAQKNPTAFYLCASSILREGELFFGEGSRLTVL.